Sequencing of this TCR beta chain was carried out in a study of OX40 agonist ivuxolimab in advanced cancers. Regarding the research as a whole: Ivuxolimab, which targeted the costimulatory receptor OX40 (CD134), was an agonistic, fully human IgG2 monoclonal antibody. Of the 50 to 55 dose-escalation patients, hepatocellular carcinoma was present in some 19, melanoma in roughly 15, renal cell carcinoma in 9 and head and neck cancer in 9. Peripheral TCRbeta sequencing was intended to test whether TCR sequence diversity was altered and clonal T-cell expansion was caused by ivuxolimab. In the dose-escalation cohort, 82.7% of patients were male, and the mean age was around 60 years with a range of roughly 23 to 90. Partial responses were achieved by three dose-escalation patients, of whom one had hepatocellular carcinoma and two had cutaneous melanoma. Patients were allowed to have had prior anti-PD-1, anti-PD-L1 or anti-CTLA-4 therapy, and 40% of the dose-escalation patients had previously received checkpoint inhibitors. The paper describes the monotherapy dose-escalation part (N ≈ 49 patients) of the phase I trial of ivuxolimab. Intravenous ivuxolimab was administered to patients every 2 weeks at six dose levels: 0.01, 0.1, 0.3, 1.5, 3 and 10 mg/kg. Results the study describes overall, beyond this receptor: On average, CD8+ T cells showed more expanded clones than CD4+ T cells after ivuxolimab. At doses from 0.1 to 3.0 mg/kg, clonal expansion was seen in both CD4+ and CD8+ blood T cells between baseline and week 6. Low levels of normalized T-cell clonal expansion were also seen in some patients who did not respond. The antigen specificity of the clonally expanded peripheral T cells was not determined. In the 0.1-3.0 mg/kg groups, partial responders were among the patients with the lowest normalized peripheral clonal expansion, particularly in CD8+ T cells.

The CDR3 spans 16 residues, from the cysteine through the phenylalanine. Left in the record is the CDR3 DNA by itself, 48 bases read in frame from the first base. Clipping removes 5 bases from V and 4 bases from J, with 5 as the unmatched junction base count. The germline V gene yields MDHEN for CDR1 and SYDVKM for CDR2. Genomic DNA was extracted from sorted cells for sequencing of the TCRbeta CDR3 region. The immunoSEQ Assay was used to sequence the TCRbeta CDR3 regions. Here the immuneACCESS table is served through TCRdb, limited to in-frame sequences with V and J called. Missing clones are a known gap in these copies; in checked studies unresolved V genes cover under half, and the rest lacks a known reason. Present in this sample are tens of thousands of clones, less than 90% of which were seen just once. The top ten hold approximately 53% of the sample. Patients with a history of autoimmune disease or receiving systemic immunosuppression were excluded from the trial. Peripheral blood for TCR sequencing was collected from all dose cohorts at baseline, on cycle 4 day 1, and on cycle 7 day 1. Samples came from an open-label, multicenter, first-in-human phase I dose-escalation trial of ivuxolimab. The trial enrolled adults with locally advanced or metastatic head and neck squamous cell, hepatocellular, melanoma or renal cell carcinoma. Before TCR sequencing, CD4+ and CD8+ T cells were separately sorted from peripheral blood.

As to this clone: It lacks a known antigen. Per-nucleotide qualities are absent, and no much larger clonotype sits a single base away.

Specimen: CD4+ or CD8+ T cells sorted from blood, collected in a trial of the OX40 agonist ivuxolimab. The TCR sequence derives from an adult with an advanced solid tumor such as melanoma, head and neck, liver or kidney cancer. The rearrangement joined TRBV28 to TRBJ2-2, with TRBD2 matching 12 junction bases. The DNA reads as follows: TGTGCCAGCAGTGCGACTAGCGGGAGAAGCACCGGGGAGCTGTTTTTT. It codes for CASSATSGRSTGELFF. Where the CDR3 stops, the reference TRBV28 and TRBJ2-2 genes take over; the full variable domain is DVKVTQSSRYLVKRTGEKVFLECVQDMDHENMFWYRQDPGLGLRLIYFSYDVKMKEKGDIPEGYSVSREKKERFSLILESASTNQTSMYLCASSATSGRSTGELFFGEGSRLTVL.